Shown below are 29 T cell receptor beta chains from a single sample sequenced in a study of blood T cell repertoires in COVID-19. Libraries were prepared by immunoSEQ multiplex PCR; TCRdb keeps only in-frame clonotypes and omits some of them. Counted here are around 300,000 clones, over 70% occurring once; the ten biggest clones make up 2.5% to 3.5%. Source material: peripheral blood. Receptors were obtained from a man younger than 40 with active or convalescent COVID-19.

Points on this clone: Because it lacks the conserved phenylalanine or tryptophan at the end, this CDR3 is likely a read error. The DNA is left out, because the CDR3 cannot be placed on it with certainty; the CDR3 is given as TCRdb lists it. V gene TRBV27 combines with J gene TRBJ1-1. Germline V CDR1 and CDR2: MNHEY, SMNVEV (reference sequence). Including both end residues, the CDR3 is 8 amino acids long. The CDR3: CATLRPGV.

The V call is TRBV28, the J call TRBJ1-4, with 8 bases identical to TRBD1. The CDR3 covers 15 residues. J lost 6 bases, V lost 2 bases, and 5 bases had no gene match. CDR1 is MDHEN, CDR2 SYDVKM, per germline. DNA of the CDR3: TGTGCCAGCAGTTTACCGACAGGGGATGATGAAAAACTGTTTTTT. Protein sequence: CASSLPTGDDEKLFF.

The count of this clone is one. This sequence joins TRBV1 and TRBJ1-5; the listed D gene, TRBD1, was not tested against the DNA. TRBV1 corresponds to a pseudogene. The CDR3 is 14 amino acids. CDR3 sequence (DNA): TGCACCAGCGGGGGACAGGCTAGCAATCAGCCCCAGCATTTT. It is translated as CTSGGQASNQPQHF.

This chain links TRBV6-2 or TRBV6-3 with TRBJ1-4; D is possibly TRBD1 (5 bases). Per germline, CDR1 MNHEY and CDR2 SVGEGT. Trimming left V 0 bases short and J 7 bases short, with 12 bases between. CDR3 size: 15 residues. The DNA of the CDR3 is TGTGCCAGCAGTTACTCGTCCAGGGTGCGTGAAAAACTGTTTTTT. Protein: CASSYSSRVREKLFF.

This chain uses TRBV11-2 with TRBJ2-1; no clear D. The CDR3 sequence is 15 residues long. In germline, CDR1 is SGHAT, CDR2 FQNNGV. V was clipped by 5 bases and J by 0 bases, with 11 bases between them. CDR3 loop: CASSRDRVSYNEQFF. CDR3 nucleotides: TGTGCCAGCAGCCGAGATAGAGTCTCCTACAATGAGCAGTTCTTC.

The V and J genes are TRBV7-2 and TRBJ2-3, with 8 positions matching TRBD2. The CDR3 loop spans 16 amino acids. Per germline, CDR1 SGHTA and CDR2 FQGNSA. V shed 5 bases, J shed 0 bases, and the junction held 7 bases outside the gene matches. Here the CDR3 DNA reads TGTGCCAGCAGCCCGGGGGGGCCGGCTAGCACAGATACGCAGTATTTT. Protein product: CASSPGGPASTDTQYF.

This chain's CDR3 is CASYGQSNQPQHF. CDR3 DNA sequence: TGTGCCAGCTATGGACAGAGCAATCAGCCCCAGCATTTT. The chain couples TRBV21-1 to TRBJ1-5; TRBD1, the D gene given by the table, was not confirmed from the DNA. TRBV21-1 is a documented pseudogene. The CDR3 sequence is 13 residues long.

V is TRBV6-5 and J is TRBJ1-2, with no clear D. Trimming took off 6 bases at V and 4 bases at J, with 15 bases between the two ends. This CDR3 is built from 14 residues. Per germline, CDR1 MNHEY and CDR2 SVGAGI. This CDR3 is CASRLTDTSYGYTF. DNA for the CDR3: TGTGCCAGCAGACTCACCGACACGTCCTATGGCTACACCTTC.

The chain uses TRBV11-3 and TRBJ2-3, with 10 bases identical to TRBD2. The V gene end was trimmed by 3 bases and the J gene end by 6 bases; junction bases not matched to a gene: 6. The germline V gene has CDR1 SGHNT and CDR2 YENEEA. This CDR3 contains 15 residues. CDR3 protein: CASSFSGGPLDTQYF. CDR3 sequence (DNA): TGTGCCAGCAGCTTTAGCGGGGGGCCCCTGGATACGCAGTATTTT.

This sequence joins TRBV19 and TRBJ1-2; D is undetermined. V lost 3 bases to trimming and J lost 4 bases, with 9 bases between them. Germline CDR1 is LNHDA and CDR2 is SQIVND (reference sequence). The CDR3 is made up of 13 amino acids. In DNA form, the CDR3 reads TGTGCCAGTAGTATTGAGGTCGGCTATGGCTACACCTTC. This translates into CASSIEVGYGYTF.

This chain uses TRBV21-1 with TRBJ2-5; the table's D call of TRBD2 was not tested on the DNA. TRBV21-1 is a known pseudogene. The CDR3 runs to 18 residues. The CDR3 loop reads CASSKGGRSGSRRETQYF. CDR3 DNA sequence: TGTGCCAGCAGCAAAGGGGGGAGGAGCGGGAGTAGACGAGAAACCCAGTACTTC.

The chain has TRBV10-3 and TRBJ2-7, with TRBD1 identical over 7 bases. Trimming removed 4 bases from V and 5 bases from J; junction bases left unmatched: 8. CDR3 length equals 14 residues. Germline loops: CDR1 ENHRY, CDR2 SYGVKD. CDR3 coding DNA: TGTGCCATCAGTGCCAGACAGGGTTTCGACGAGCAGTACTTC. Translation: CAISARQGFDEQYF.

CDR3 amino acids: CASSALRQVAYEQYF. As DNA, the CDR3 is TGTGCCAGCAGTGCCCTCCGACAGGTAGCCTACGAGCAGTACTTC. V is TRBV28 and J is TRBJ2-7; possibly TRBD1 for D (6 bases). V lost 5 bases, J lost 2 bases, and 16 bases lay in between. Germline CDR1 and CDR2: MDHEN and SYDVKM. The CDR3 consists of 15 residues.

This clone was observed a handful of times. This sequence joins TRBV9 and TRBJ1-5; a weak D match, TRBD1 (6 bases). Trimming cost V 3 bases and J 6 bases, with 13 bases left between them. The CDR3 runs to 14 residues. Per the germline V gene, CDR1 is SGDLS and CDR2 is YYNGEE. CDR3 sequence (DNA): TGTGCCAGCAGCGAGGCGGGGGGCGGTCAGCCCCAGCATTTT. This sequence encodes CASSEAGGGQPQHF.

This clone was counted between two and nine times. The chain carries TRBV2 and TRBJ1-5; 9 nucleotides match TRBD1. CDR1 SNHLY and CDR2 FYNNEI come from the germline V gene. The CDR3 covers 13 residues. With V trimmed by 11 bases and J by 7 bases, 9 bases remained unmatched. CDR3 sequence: CAGTRTGEQPQHF. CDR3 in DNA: TGTGCCGGGACTAGGACAGGGGAGCAGCCCCAGCATTTT.

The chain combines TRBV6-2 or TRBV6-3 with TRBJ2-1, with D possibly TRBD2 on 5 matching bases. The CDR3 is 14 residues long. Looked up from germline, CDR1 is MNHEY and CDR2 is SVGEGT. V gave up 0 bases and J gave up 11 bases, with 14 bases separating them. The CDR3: CASSYSPGSAKQFF. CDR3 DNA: TGTGCCAGCAGTTACTCCCCTGGTAGCGCGAAGCAGTTCTTC.

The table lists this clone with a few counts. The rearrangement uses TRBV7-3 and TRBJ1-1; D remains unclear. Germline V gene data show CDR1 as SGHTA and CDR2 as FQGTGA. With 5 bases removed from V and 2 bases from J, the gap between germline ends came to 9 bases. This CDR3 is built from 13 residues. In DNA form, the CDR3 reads TGTGCCAGCAGCCGGAGCGCCAACACTGAAGCTTTCTTT. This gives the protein CASSRSANTEAFF.

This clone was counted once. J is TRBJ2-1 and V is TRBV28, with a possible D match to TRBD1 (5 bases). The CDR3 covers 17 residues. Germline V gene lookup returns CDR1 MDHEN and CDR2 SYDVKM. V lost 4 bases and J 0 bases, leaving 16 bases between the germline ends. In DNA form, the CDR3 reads TGTGCCAGCAGTTCGGCTAGGGGCGCCAGCTCCTACAATGAGCAGTTCTTC. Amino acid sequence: CASSSARGASSYNEQFF. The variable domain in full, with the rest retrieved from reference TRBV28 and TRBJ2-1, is DVKVTQSSRYLVKRTGEKVFLECVQDMDHENMFWYRQDPGLGLRLIYFSYDVKMKEKGDIPEGYSVSREKKERFSLILESASTNQTSMYLCASSSARGASSYNEQFFGPGTRLTVL.

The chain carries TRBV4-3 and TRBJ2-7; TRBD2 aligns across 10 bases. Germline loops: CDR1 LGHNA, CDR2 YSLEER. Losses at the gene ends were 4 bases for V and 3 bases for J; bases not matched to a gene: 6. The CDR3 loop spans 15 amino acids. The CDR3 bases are TGCGCCAGCAGCCGGTACCTAGCGGGGGTCTACGAGCAGTACTTC. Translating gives CASSRYLAGVYEQYF.

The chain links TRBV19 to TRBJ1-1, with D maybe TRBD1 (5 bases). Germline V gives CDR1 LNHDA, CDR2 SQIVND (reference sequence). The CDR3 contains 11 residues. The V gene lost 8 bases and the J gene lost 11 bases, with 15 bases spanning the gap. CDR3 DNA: TGTGCCAGTGGTTTCCGGGGGGATGCTTTCTTT. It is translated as CASGFRGDAFF.

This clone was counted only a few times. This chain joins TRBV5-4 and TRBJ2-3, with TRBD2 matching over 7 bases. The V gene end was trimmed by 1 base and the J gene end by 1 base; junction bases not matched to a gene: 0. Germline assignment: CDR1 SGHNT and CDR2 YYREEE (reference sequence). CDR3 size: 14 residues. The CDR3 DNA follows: TGTGCCAGCAGCTTGACTAGCGGCACAGATACGCAGTATTTT. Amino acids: CASSLTSGTDTQYF.

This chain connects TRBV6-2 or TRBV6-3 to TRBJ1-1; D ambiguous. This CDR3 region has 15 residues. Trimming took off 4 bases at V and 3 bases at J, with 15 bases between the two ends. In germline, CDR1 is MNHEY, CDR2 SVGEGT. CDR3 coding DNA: TGTGCCAGCAGTTTCGAGGGTGTGGGTGACACTGAAGCTTTCTTT. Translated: CASSFEGVGDTEAFF.

This CDR3 reads CASSQDRDSRPPLTF. DNA for the CDR3: TGTGCCAGCAGCCAGGACCGGGACAGCCGTCCGCCTCTCACCTTC. The genes are TRBV4-2 and TRBJ1-2, with 7 bases fitting TRBD1. The CDR3 has 15 residues. Germline V gene data show CDR1 as LGHNA and CDR2 as YNFKEQ. Trimming took 3 bases from V and 13 from J; bases not matched to a gene: 17.

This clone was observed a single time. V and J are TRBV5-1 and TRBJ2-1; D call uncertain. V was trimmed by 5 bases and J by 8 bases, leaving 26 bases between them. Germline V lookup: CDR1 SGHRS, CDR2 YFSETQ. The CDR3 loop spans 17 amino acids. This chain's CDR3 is CASSPSAQVGMNDEQFF. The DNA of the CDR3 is TGCGCCAGCAGTCCAAGTGCGCAGGTAGGAATGAACGATGAGCAGTTCTTC.

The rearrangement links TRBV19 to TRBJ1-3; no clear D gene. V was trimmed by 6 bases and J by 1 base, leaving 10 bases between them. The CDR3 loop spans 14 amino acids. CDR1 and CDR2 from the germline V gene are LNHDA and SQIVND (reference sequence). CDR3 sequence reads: CASRRVGSGNTIYF. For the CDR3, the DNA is TGTGCCAGTAGGCGGGTCGGATCTGGAAACACCATATATTTT.

CDR3 sequence: CASSVGGSTSYEQYF. CDR3 coding DNA: TGTGCCAGCAGCGTTGGCGGGAGCACAAGCTACGAGCAGTACTTC. This sequence joins TRBV9 and TRBJ2-7; 7 positions match TRBD2. This CDR3 comprises 15 residues. Germline CDR1 SGDLS, CDR2 YYNGEE. V trimming: 2 bases; J trimming: 3 bases; junction bases outside the gene matches: 8.

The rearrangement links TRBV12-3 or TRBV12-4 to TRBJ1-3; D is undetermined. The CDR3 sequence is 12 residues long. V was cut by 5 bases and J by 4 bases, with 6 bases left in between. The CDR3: CASSTYGNTIYF. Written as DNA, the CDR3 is TGTGCCAGCAGTACCTACGGAAACACCATATATTTT.

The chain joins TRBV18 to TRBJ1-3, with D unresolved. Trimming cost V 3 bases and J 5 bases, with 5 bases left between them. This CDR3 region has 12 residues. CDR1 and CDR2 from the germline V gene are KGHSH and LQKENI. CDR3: CASSPERNTIYF. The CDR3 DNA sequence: TGTGCCAGCTCACCGGAGAGAAACACCATATATTTT.

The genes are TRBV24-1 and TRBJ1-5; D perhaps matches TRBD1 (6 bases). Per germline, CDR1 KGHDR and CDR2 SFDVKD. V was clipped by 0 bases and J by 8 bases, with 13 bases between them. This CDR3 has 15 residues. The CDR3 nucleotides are TGTGCCACCAGTGATTTGCGGGGGGCAGGTAAGCCCCAGCATTTT. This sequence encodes CATSDLRGAGKPQHF.